This TCR beta chain was sequenced in a study of Ad26.COV2.S vaccination and SARS-CoV-2 variants. In the study overall: Vaccine-arm donor from the placebo-controlled COV1001 Ad26.COV2.S trial. Once, or twice with 56 days between doses, Ad26.COV2.S was given intramuscularly.

As to treatment: around 19 received Ad26.COV2.S at low or high dose, single or two shots; 5 received placebo; per-sample allocation not given. The investigators took samples on day 63 after the first vaccine or placebo injection. The donor's status was that of an adult aged 18-55 years in Boston. The CDR3 has 14 residues. Deletions cut 5 bases from V and 6 bases from J, with 18 bases between. CDR1 and CDR2 (germline): SGHNT, YYREEE (reference sequence). Assay used: immunoSEQ multiplex PCR; TCRdb lists only in-frame clones, some missing. In the table there are approximately 300,000 clones, 85% of which are singletons. Whole-study findings and limits: Substantial breadth in spike-specific CD8+ and CD4+ T cell responses was reportedly seen after vaccination.

As for this clone: Its antigen is as yet unknown.

This TCR derives from a person between 18 and 59 years old who received the Ad26.COV2.S COVID-19 vaccine or a placebo. The chain couples TRBV5-4 to TRBJ2-7; possibly TRBD1 for D (6 bases). The sample consisted of peripheral blood, taken in a trial of Ad26.COV2.S vaccine versus placebo. This CDR3 is CASSSGTRPGEQYF. CDR3 coding DNA: TGTGCCAGCAGTTCCGGGACACGACCAGGCGAGCAGTACTTC.